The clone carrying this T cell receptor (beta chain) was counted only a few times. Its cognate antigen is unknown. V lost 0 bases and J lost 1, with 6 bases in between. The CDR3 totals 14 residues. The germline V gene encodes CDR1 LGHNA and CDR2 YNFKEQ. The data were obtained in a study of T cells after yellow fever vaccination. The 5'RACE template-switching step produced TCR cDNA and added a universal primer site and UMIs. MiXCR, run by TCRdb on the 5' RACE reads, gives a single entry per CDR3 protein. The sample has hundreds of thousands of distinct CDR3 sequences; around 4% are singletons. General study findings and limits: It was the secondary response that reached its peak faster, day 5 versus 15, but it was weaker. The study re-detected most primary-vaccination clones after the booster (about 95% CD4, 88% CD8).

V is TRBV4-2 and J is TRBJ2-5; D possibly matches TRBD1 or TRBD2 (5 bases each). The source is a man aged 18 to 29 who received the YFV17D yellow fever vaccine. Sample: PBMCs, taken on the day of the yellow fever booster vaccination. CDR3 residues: CASSQDGAQETQYF. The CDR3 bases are TGTGCCAGCAGCCAAGACGGGGCCCAAGAGACCCAGTACTTC.